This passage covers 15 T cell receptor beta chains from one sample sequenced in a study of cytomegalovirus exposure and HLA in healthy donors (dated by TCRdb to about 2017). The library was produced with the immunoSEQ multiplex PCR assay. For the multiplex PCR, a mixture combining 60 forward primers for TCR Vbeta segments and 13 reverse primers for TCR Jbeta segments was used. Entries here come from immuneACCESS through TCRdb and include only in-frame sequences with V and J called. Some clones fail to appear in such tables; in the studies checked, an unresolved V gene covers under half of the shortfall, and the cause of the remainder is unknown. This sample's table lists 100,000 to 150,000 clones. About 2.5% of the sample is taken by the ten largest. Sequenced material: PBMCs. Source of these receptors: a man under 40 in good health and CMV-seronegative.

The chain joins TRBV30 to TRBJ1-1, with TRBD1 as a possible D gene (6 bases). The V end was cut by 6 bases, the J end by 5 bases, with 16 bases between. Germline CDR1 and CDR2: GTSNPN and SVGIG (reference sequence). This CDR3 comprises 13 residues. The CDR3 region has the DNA TGTGCCTGTCATACTGGGGGCGCGACTGAAGCTTTCTTT. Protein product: CACHTGGATEAFF.

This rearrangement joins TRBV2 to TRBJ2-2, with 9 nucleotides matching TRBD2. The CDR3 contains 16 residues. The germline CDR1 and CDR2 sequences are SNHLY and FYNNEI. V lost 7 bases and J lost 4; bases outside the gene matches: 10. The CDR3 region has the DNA TGTGCCAGCATCCGGGGAAAGCGGGAGGCCACCGGGGAGCTGTTTTTT. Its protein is CASIRGKREATGELFF.

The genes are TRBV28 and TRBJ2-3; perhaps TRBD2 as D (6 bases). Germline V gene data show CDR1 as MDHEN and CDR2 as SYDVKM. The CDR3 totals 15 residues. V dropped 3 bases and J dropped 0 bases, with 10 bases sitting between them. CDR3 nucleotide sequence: TGTGCCAGCAGTTTTGAGCGGGCTAGCACAGATACGCAGTATTTT. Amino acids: CASSFERASTDTQYF.

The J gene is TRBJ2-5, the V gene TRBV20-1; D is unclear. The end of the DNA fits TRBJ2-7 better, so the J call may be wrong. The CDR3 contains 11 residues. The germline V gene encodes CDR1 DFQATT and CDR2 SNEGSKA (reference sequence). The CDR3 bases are TGCAGTGCTAGTAATTCCTACGAGCAGTACTTC. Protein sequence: CSASNSYEQYF.

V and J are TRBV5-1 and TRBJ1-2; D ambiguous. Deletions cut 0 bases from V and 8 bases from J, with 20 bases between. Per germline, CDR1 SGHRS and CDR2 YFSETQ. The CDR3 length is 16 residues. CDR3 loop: CASSLELRPIMEGYTF. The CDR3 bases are TGCGCCAGCAGCTTGGAGTTACGGCCGATTATGGAGGGCTACACCTTC.

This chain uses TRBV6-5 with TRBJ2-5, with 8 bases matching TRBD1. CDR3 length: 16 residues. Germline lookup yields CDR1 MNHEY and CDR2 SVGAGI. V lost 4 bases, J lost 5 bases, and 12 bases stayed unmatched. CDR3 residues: CASSSSDRGGGETQYF. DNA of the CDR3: TGTGCCAGCAGTTCCTCTGACAGGGGAGGAGGGGAGACCCAGTACTTC.

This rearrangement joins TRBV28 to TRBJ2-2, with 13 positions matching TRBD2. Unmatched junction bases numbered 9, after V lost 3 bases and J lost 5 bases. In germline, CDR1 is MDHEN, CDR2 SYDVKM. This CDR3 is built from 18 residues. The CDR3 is CASSFLLAGGPGTGELFF. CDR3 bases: TGTGCCAGCAGTTTTTTACTAGCGGGAGGGCCGGGGACCGGGGAGCTGTTTTTT.

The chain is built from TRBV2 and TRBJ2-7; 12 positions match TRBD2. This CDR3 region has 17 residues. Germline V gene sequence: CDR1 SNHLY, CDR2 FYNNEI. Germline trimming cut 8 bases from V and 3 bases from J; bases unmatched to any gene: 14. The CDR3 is CASRVGPPGLAGYEQYF. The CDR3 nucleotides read TGTGCCAGCCGGGTAGGGCCACCGGGACTAGCGGGCTACGAGCAGTACTTC.

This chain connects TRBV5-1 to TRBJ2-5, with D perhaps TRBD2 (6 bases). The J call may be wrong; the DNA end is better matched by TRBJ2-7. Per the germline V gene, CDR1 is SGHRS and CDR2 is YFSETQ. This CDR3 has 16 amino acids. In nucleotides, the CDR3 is TGCGCCAGCAGCCGAGTCCCCGGGACTGAAACCGGCGAGCAGTACTTC. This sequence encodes CASSRVPGTETGEQYF.

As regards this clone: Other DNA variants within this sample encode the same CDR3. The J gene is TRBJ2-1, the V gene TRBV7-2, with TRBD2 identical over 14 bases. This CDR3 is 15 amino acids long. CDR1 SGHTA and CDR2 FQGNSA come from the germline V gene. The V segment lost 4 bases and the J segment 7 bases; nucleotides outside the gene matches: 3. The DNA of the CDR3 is TGTGCCAGCAGCTCGGGACTAGCGGGAGTTAATGAGCAGTTCTTC. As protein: CASSSGLAGVNEQFF.

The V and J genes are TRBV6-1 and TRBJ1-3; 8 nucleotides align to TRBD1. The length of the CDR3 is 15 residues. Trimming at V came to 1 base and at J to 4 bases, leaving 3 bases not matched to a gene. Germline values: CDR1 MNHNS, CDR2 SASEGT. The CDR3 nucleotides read TGTGCCAGCAGTGAAGTGACAGGGGAAGGAAACACCATATATTTT. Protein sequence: CASSEVTGEGNTIYF.

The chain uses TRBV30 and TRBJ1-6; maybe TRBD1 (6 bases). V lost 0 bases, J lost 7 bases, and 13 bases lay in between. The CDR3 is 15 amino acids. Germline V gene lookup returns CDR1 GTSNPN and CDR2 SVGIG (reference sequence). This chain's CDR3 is CAWSVGHRANSPLHF. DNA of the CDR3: TGTGCCTGGAGTGTGGGACACCGCGCAAATTCACCCCTCCACTTT.

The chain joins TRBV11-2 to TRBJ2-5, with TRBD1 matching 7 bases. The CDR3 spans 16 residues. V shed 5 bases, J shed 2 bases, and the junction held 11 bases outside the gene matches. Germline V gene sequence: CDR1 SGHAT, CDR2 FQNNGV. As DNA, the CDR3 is TGTGCCAGCAGCCCACTACGCGCAGGGGGACAAGAGACCCAGTACTTC. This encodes CASSPLRAGGQETQYF.

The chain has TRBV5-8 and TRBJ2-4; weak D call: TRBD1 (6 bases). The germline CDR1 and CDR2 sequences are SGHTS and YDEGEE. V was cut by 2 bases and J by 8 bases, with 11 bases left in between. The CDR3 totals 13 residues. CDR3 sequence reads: CASSFARGDIQYF. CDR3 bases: TGTGCCAGCAGCTTTGCCAGGGGAGACATTCAGTACTTC.

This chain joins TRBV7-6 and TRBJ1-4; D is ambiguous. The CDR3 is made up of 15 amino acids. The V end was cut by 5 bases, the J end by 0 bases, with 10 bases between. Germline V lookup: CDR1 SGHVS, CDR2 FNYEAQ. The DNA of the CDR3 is TGTGCCAGCAGCCCCCTCTATGCAACTAATGAAAAACTGTTTTTT. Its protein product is CASSPLYATNEKLFF. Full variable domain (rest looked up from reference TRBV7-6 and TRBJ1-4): GAGVSQSPRYKVTKRGQDVALRCDPISGHVSLYWYRQALGQGPEFLTYFNYEAQQDKSGLPNDRFSAERPEGSISTLTIQRTEQRDSAMYRCASSPLYATNEKLFFGSGTQLSVL.